This is a list of T cell receptor beta chains from one sample in a study of cytomegalovirus exposure and HLA in healthy donors. Sequencing was performed with immunoSEQ multiplex PCR; in TCRdb, only in-frame clones are kept and a portion is missing. The sample lists about 180,000 clones; about 82% were seen once. The sample consisted of PBMCs. These receptors came from a man younger than 35 in good health and CMV-seronegative. Both conserved end residues are part of each CDR3. The D gene is left open where the match is weak. Where a row states a size, it is once, few, many or the class of an expanded clone; other rows omit it.

>few|TRBV11-3|TRBJ1-3|TRBD1
CASSPGQGPGNTIYF
TGTGCCAGCAGCCCCGGACAGGGGCCTGGAAACACCATATATTTT
>.|TRBV9|TRBJ1-1|.
CASSVVGDGPMNTEAFF
TGTGCCAGCAGCGTAGTAGGTGATGGGCCAATGAACACTGAAGCTTTCTTT
>.|TRBV4-1|TRBJ2-3|TRBD2
CASSPRTSGSTDTQYF
TGCGCCAGCAGCCCTCGGACTAGCGGAAGCACAGATACGCAGTATTTT
>.|TRBV5-1|TRBJ2-1|.
CASSLGGGGHEQFF
TGCGCCAGCAGCTTGGGAGGGGGGGGTCATGAGCAGTTCTTC
>.|TRBV21-1|TRBJ2-7|.
CASRFSGIYEQYF
TGTGCCAGCAGATTTAGCGGGATATACGAGCAGTACTTC
>.|TRBV27|TRBJ2-5|.
CASSFSPEETQYF
TGTGCCAGCAGTTTCTCCCCCGAAGAGACCCAGTACTTC
>.|TRBV10-1|TRBJ2-3|.
CASSEGQSSTDTQYF
TGCGCCAGCAGTGAAGGACAGTCTAGCACAGATACGCAGTATTTT
>.|TRBV28|TRBJ1-1|.
CASSIDTENTEAFF
TGTGCCAGCAGTATCGATACAGAGAACACTGAAGCTTTCTTT
>.|TRBV6-6|TRBJ1-2|.
CASSPRSGFGYTF
TGTGCCAGCAGTCCAAGATCAGGGTTTGGCTACACCTTC
>.|TRBV6-6|TRBJ1-5|.
CASNQRGGEQPQHF
TGTGCCAGCAACCAAAGGGGGGGAGAGCAGCCCCAGCATTTT
>.|TRBV5-6|TRBJ1-6|.
CASSGGRATLHF
TGTGCCAGCAGCGGTGGCAGGGCCACCCTCCACTTT
>.|TRBV6-6|TRBJ1-2|TRBD1
CASIGQGRVGEGYTF
TGTGCCAGCATCGGACAGGGTAGAGTGGGAGAAGGCTACACCTTC
>once|TRBV30|TRBJ2-7|.
CAWSGTYSSRGYEQYF
TGTGCCTGGAGTGGAACCTATAGCTCCCGAGGCTACGAGCAGTACTTC
>.|TRBV7-9|TRBJ2-7|TRBD2
CASSLGAAGAGGEQYF
TGTGCCAGCAGCTTAGGGGCGGCGGGAGCGGGCGGCGAGCAGTACTTC
>.|TRBV6-1|TRBJ2-1|.
CASSDQGPFYNEQFF
TGTGCCAGCAGTGATCAGGGTCCTTTTTACAATGAGCAGTTCTTC
>.|TRBV4-1|TRBJ2-5|.
CASSQDGLAGWETQYF
TGCGCCAGCAGCCAAGATGGCCTGGCAGGGTGGGAGACCCAGTACTTC
>.|TRBV7-2|TRBJ2-1|.
CASSLGAGAANEQFF
TGTGCCAGCAGCTTAGGCGCGGGGGCGGCGAATGAGCAGTTCTTC
>.|TRBV6-1|TRBJ2-2|.
CASPATSPPGELFF
TGTGCCAGCCCCGCTACTAGCCCTCCCGGGGAGCTGTTTTTT
>.|TRBV27|TRBJ2-3|TRBD1
CASRQGTTDTQYF
TGTGCCAGCCGACAGGGGACCACAGATACGCAGTATTTT
>.|TRBV20-1|TRBJ2-3|TRBD2
CSASRGGAQYF
TGCAGTGCTTCCCGGGGGGGGGCGCAGTATTTT
>.|TRBV5-1|TRBJ2-7|TRBD1
CASSLEGTGGYEQYF
TGCGCCAGCAGCTTGGAGGGGACAGGGGGCTACGAGCAGTACTTC
>.|TRBV2|TRBJ1-5|.
CASKEISNQPQHF
TGTGCCAGCAAGGAGATTAGCAATCAGCCCCAGCATTTT
>.|TRBV5-1|TRBJ2-3|.
CASASLAFGGDTQYF
TGCGCCAGCGCGAGCCTAGCGTTTGGTGGGGATACGCAGTATTTT
>.|TRBV4-2|TRBJ2-7|.
CASSRSGGEPYEQYF
TGTGCCAGCAGCCGCTCTGGCGGGGAACCCTACGAGCAGTACTTC
>.|TRBV15|TRBJ2-7|TRBD2
CATSSRLASRREQYF
TGTGCCACCAGCTCTCGACTAGCCTCCCGAAGAGAGCAGTACTTC
>few|TRBV5-8|TRBJ2-7|.
CASGRTVSYEQYF
TGTGCCAGCGGACGGACAGTCTCCTACGAGCAGTACTTC
>.|TRBV28|TRBJ1-1|TRBD1
CASRFREEGTGVRGTEAFF
TGTGCCAGCAGATTCCGGGAGGAAGGGACAGGGGTGCGGGGCACTGAAGCTTTCTTT
>.|TRBV7-9|TRBJ2-5|.
CASEATSRRETQYF
TGTGCCAGCGAAGCGACTAGTCGTAGAGAGACCCAGTACTTC
>few|TRBV19|TRBJ1-2|.
CASSIVDSGYTF
TGTGCCAGTAGTATAGTCGACAGTGGCTACACCTTC
>.|TRBV9|TRBJ2-2|.
CASSVGGGVRDGELFF
TGTGCCAGCAGCGTAGGGGGCGGGGTCAGGGACGGGGAGCTGTTTTTT
>once|TRBV28|TRBJ1-5|.
CASSAPRTPLSNQPQHF
TGTGCCAGCAGTGCCCCCCGGACACCCCTTAGCAATCAGCCCCAGCATTTT
>.|TRBV30|TRBJ2-7|TRBD1
CAWRKTGGALQYF
TGTGCCTGGAGGAAGACAGGGGGCGCGTTGCAGTACTTC
>once|TRBV27|TRBJ1-2|TRBD1
CASLPGGGRLYGYTF
TGTGCCAGCCTGCCAGGAGGGGGCCGCTTGTATGGCTACACCTTC
>.|TRBV30|TRBJ2-1|.
CAWKSATNEQFF
TGTGCCTGGAAGAGCGCTACCAATGAGCAGTTCTTC
>.|TRBV10-1|TRBJ2-7|TRBD2
CASSQAGGAYEQYF
TGCGCCAGCTCCCAGGCGGGAGGGGCCTACGAGCAGTACTTC
>.|TRBV15|TRBJ1-2|TRBD1
CATSREGDRGFGYTF
TGTGCCACCAGCAGGGAAGGGGACAGGGGTTTTGGCTACACCTTC
>.|TRBV21-1|TRBJ2-5|.
CASSKSGRTEETQYF
TGTGCCAGCAGCAAATCTGGACGGACAGAAGAGACCCAGTACTTC
>.|TRBV2|TRBJ1-4|TRBD1
CASSPTTGTGLTRNEKLFF
TGTGCCAGCAGCCCAACTACAGGGACAGGGCTCACCCGTAATGAAAAACTGTTTTTT
>.|TRBV2|TRBJ1-1|.
CASLVGGARTEAFF
TGTGCCAGCCTCGTTGGGGGCGCTCGGACTGAAGCTTTCTTT
>.|TRBV5-6|TRBJ1-2|.
CASSLRQLNYGYTF
TGTGCCAGCAGCTTGAGACAACTCAACTATGGCTACACCTTC
>.|TRBV9|TRBJ1-3|.
CASSVSGGNTIYF
TGTGCCAGCAGCGTATCGGGGGGAAACACCATATATTTT
>once|TRBV5-6|TRBJ1-2|TRBD1
CASSSPGWGQNYGYTF
TGTGCCAGCAGCTCCCCCGGATGGGGACAGAACTATGGCTACACCTTC
>few|TRBV20-1|TRBJ1-1|.
CSASPLTEAFF
TGCAGTGCCTCCCCTCTAACTGAAGCTTTCTTT
>.|TRBV7-2|TRBJ2-7|TRBD1
CASSSKGTGGAYEQYF
TGTGCCAGCAGCTCCAAAGGGACAGGGGGAGCCTACGAGCAGTACTTC
>few|TRBV6-5|TRBJ1-1|.
CASSRTANTEAFF
TGTGCCAGCAGCCGGACTGCGAACACTGAAGCTTTCTTT
>.|TRBV6-1|TRBJ2-5|.
CASSEVRSGSETQYF
TGTGCCAGCAGTGAAGTCAGGTCAGGGTCGGAGACCCAGTACTTC
>.|TRBV11-1|TRBJ1-2|.
CASSFRFNYGYTF
TGTGCCAGCAGCTTTCGTTTTAACTATGGCTACACCTTC
>.|TRBV6-5|TRBJ2-7|.
CASSYSTASYEQYF
TGTGCCAGCAGTTACTCAACAGCATCCTACGAGCAGTACTTC
>few|TRBV11-2|TRBJ2-3|.
CASSLAGAADTQYF
TGTGCCAGCAGCTTAGCAGGGGCAGCAGATACGCAGTATTTT
>.|TRBV2|TRBJ2-2|TRBD2
CASMGSGGRTGELFF
TGTGCCAGCATGGGTAGCGGGGGTCGCACCGGGGAGCTGTTTTTT
>few|TRBV6-4|TRBJ2-2|.
CASSETSVHTGELFF
TGTGCCAGCAGTGAGACATCGGTACACACCGGGGAGCTGTTTTTT
>once|TRBV2|TRBJ1-3|.
CASSGLGHGPGNTIYF
TGTGCCAGCAGTGGCCTCGGACATGGGCCTGGAAACACCATATATTTT
>.|TRBV28|TRBJ1-2|.
CASSPTRPYGYTF
TGTGCCAGCAGCCCGACAAGGCCTTATGGCTACACCTTC